Each of the 27 T cell receptor beta chains below was sequenced from the same sample in a study of blood T cell repertoires in COVID-19. Assay: immunoSEQ multiplex PCR; the TCRdb copy retains only in-frame clones and omits some. The data contain some 320,000 clones, around 90% of them singletons. Sample: PBMCs or T cells enriched from blood (not recorded which). Receptors originate from a man between 60 and 70 years old who had recovered from COVID-19.

V usage is TRBV19 and J usage is TRBJ1-4; no reliable D call. Trimming removed 3 bases at V and 5 bases at J, with 10 bases between. Germline V gene lookup returns CDR1 LNHDA and CDR2 SQIVND (reference sequence). This CDR3 is 14 amino acids long. The CDR3 reads CASSIAVANEKLFF. For the CDR3, the DNA is TGTGCCAGTAGTATTGCAGTAGCCAATGAAAAACTGTTTTTT. Together with reference TRBV19 and TRBJ1-4, the CDR3 gives the full variable domain: DGGITQSPKYLFRKEGQNVTLSCEQNLNHDAMYWYRQDPGQGLRLIYYSQIVNDFQKGDIAEGYSVSREKKESFPLTVTSAQKNPTAFYLCASSIAVANEKLFFGSGTQLSVL.

The V and J genes are TRBV5-1 and TRBJ2-7; D gene uncertain. The CDR3 has 12 amino acids. V was shortened by 1 base and J by 5 bases, with 7 bases between the two germline ends. Looked up from germline, CDR1 is SGHRS and CDR2 is YFSETQ. The CDR3 DNA sequence: TGCGCCAGCAGCTTGACTGGAGACGAGCAGTACTTC. This gives the protein CASSLTGDEQYF.

This chain uses TRBV24-1 with TRBJ2-5, with D maybe TRBD2 (7 bases). The CDR3 sequence is 15 residues long. CDR1 is KGHDR, CDR2 SFDVKD, per germline. V was trimmed by 4 bases and J by 5 bases, leaving 16 bases between them. CDR3 coding DNA: TGTGCCACCAGTGACCCTGGGGGCGGGGGCGAGACCCAGTACTTC. Protein: CATSDPGGGGETQYF.

The chain carries TRBV7-2 and TRBJ1-5; D possibly corresponds to TRBD1 (6 bases). CDR1 is SGHTA, CDR2 FQGNSA, per germline. CDR3 length equals 15 residues. Trimming cost V 0 bases and J 7 bases, with 13 bases left between them. The CDR3 region has the DNA TGTGCCAGCAGCTTAGCGACAGGACTGAGGCAGCCCCAGCATTTT. It yields the protein CASSLATGLRQPQHF.

V usage is TRBV4-2 and J usage is TRBJ2-1; 11 positions agree with TRBD2. Germline assignment: CDR1 LGHNA and CDR2 YNFKEQ. This CDR3 is 15 amino acids long. Trimming removed 3 bases from V and 5 bases from J; junction bases left unmatched: 3. CDR3 DNA: TGTGCCAGCAGCCACGGGACTAGCGGAAACAATGAGCAGTTCTTC. This translates into CASSHGTSGNNEQFF.

J is TRBJ1-5 and V is TRBV7-9, with no clear D. Deletions cut 1 base from V and 6 bases from J, with 4 bases between. The germline V gene has CDR1 SEHNR and CDR2 FQNEAQ (reference sequence). The CDR3 has 12 residues. CDR3 amino acids: CASSLGSQPQHF. The CDR3 DNA follows: TGTGCCAGCAGCTTAGGGAGTCAGCCCCAGCATTTT.

This chain joins TRBV7-2 and TRBJ1-6, with 9 positions matching TRBD1. Per germline, CDR1 SGHTA and CDR2 FQGNSA. The CDR3 runs to 16 residues. V lost 2 bases, J lost 4 bases, and 3 bases stayed unmatched. In DNA form, the CDR3 reads TGTGCCAGCAGCTTAACACAGGGGGCTTATAATTCACCCCTCCACTTT. Its protein product is CASSLTQGAYNSPLHF.

J is TRBJ2-1 and V is TRBV6-5; tentatively, D is TRBD2 (6 bases). Germline assignment: CDR1 MNHEY and CDR2 SVGAGI. Trimming cost V 0 bases and J 2 bases, with 8 bases left between them. The CDR3 sequence is 15 residues long. CDR3 sequence (DNA): TGTGCCAGCAGTTACTCGGGAGGAACCTACAATGAGCAGTTCTTC. This gives the protein CASSYSGGTYNEQFF.

This rearrangement joins TRBV9 to TRBJ2-7; 9 bases match TRBD1. Germline V lookup: CDR1 SGDLS, CDR2 YYNGEE. V dropped 3 bases and J dropped 2; count of bases not matched to a gene: 6. This CDR3 has 15 amino acids. The DNA of the CDR3 is TGTGCCAGCAGCGGAACGGACAGGGGTGCCTACGAGCAGTACTTC. Its translation is CASSGTDRGAYEQYF.

The J gene is TRBJ2-1, the V gene TRBV11-2; D may be TRBD1 (5 bases). This CDR3 comprises 16 residues. CDR1 is SGHAT and CDR2 is FQNNGV in the germline V gene. The V end lost 1 base, the J end lost 1 base, and 11 bases lay between the germline ends. CDR3 amino acids: CASSLVLSGSYNEQFF. The CDR3 DNA follows: TGTGCCAGCAGCTTAGTATTGTCAGGGTCCTACAATGAGCAGTTCTTC.

This chain connects TRBV6-5 to TRBJ2-7; 9 bases line up with TRBD1. V shed 2 bases, J shed 2 bases, and the junction held 7 bases outside the gene matches. Germline values: CDR1 MNHEY, CDR2 SVGAGI. The CDR3 length is 16 residues. In DNA, the CDR3 is TGTGCCAGCAGTTACGAAATCCGGACAGGGGCCTACGAGCAGTACTTC. It specifies CASSYEIRTGAYEQYF.

CDR3 nucleotides: TGCGCCAGCAGCTTTCAACAGGGTAGGGGAAACACCGGGGAGCTGTTTTTT. This codes for CASSFQQGRGNTGELFF. The rearrangement uses TRBV5-1 and TRBJ2-2, with D tentatively TRBD1 (6 bases). Germline V gene sequence: CDR1 SGHRS, CDR2 YFSETQ. The CDR3 is 17 amino acids. The V and J ends lost 2 bases and 2 bases respectively, with 16 bases between them.

The chain uses TRBV6-5 and TRBJ1-2, with D perhaps matching TRBD1 (5 bases). V lost 0 bases to trimming and J lost 0 bases, with 8 bases between them. In germline, CDR1 is MNHEY, CDR2 SVGAGI. The CDR3 runs 15 residues. CDR3 coding DNA: TGTGCCAGCAGTTACTCACAGGCAACTAACTATGGCTACACCTTC. Its protein is CASSYSQATNYGYTF.

V and J are TRBV5-4 and TRBJ1-1, with 10 bases lining up with TRBD1. V lost 4 bases, J lost 5 bases, and 8 bases stayed unmatched. Per the germline V gene, CDR1 is SGHNT and CDR2 is YYREEE (reference sequence). The CDR3 sequence is 15 residues long. The CDR3 is CASSARQGAGTEAFF. CDR3 in DNA: TGTGCCAGCAGCGCTCGACAGGGGGCGGGAACTGAAGCTTTCTTT.

CDR3 residues: CATREDRGTDGYTF. The CDR3 nucleotides are TGTGCCACCAGAGAGGACAGGGGGACCGATGGCTACACCTTC. The chain is built from TRBV15 and TRBJ1-2; 10 bases align to TRBD1. The germline gives CDR1 LNHNV, CDR2 YYDKDF (reference sequence). J gave up 6 bases and V 6 bases, and 7 bases lay outside the gene matches. The CDR3 totals 14 residues.

The CDR3 region has the DNA TGTGCCAGCAGTTCCACGTTATGGGGGGGGCGCTATGGCTACACCTTC. This gives the protein CASSSTLWGGRYGYTF. The rearrangement links TRBV28 to TRBJ1-2, with a weak D call TRBD1 (6 bases). This CDR3 is 16 amino acids long. Germline CDR1 and CDR2: MDHEN and SYDVKM. The V and J ends lost 4 bases and 4 bases respectively, with 19 bases between them.

The rearrangement joins TRBV6-2 or TRBV6-3 to TRBJ1-5; no clear D. The germline V gene has CDR1 MNHEY and CDR2 SVGEGT. The CDR3 has 15 residues. V lost 6 bases to trimming and J lost 1 base, with 13 bases between them. CDR3 coding DNA: TGTGCCAGCAGCCTGCCCCCGGGGAGCAATCAGCCCCAGCATTTT. Translation: CASSLPPGSNQPQHF.

The chain recombines TRBV10-3 with TRBJ2-3; 10 positions match TRBD1. This CDR3 has 15 amino acids. Germline loops: CDR1 ENHRY, CDR2 SYGVKD. V trimming: 3 bases; J trimming: 5 bases; junction bases outside the gene matches: 5. The CDR3 loop is CAISDGDRGKDTQYF. DNA for the CDR3: TGTGCCATCAGTGACGGGGACAGGGGAAAAGATACGCAGTATTTT.

V gene TRBV28 combines with J gene TRBJ2-1; D unresolved. CDR1 is MDHEN and CDR2 is SYDVKM in the germline V gene. Between the trimmed V and J ends, which lost 7 bases and 6 bases, there was a span of 19 bases. The length of the CDR3 is 15 residues. The DNA of the CDR3 is TGTGCCAGCACCACGATACCCCCAGTTACCAATGAGCAGTTCTTC. Encoded protein: CASTTIPPVTNEQFF.

The rearrangement joins TRBV5-4 to TRBJ1-6; 7 bases are shared with TRBD1. This CDR3 has 14 amino acids. Trimming removed 4 bases from V and 9 bases from J; junction bases left unmatched: 7. The V gene's germline CDR1 is SGHNT and CDR2 YYREEE (reference sequence). CDR3 bases: TGTGCCAGCAGCGTGACAGGGATTGGTTCACCCCTCCACTTT. Its protein is CASSVTGIGSPLHF.

J is TRBJ1-5 and V is TRBV6-5, with TRBD1 matching 8 bases. The germline V gene encodes CDR1 MNHEY and CDR2 SVGAGI. This CDR3 comprises 15 residues. V trimming: 5 bases; J trimming: 7 bases; junction bases outside the gene matches: 10. The DNA of the CDR3 is TGTGCCAGCAGTCCCTTAGACAGGGGCGAACAGCCCCAGCATTTT. Its translation is CASSPLDRGEQPQHF.

CDR3 protein: CASRAGMTYEQYF. In nucleotides, the CDR3 is TGTGCCAGCAGGGCAGGGATGACCTACGAGCAGTACTTC. This chain connects TRBV3-1 (or the pseudogene TRBV3-2) to TRBJ2-7, with D perhaps matching TRBD1 (5 bases). The CDR3 contains 13 residues. Germline CDR1 LGHDT, CDR2 YNNKEL (reference sequence). V dropped 6 bases and J dropped 2 bases, with 11 bases sitting between them.

This rearrangement joins TRBV28 to TRBJ2-1; D is undetermined. V lost 8 bases and J 10 bases, leaving 30 bases between the germline ends. Germline-derived CDR1 and CDR2 are MDHEN and SYDVKM. The CDR3 runs 17 residues. The CDR3 sequence: CASRGSAGSRLFGEQFF. The CDR3 DNA sequence: TGTGCCAGCCGAGGTTCGGCTGGTAGCAGACTCTTTGGCGAGCAGTTCTTC.

The chain employs TRBV6-5 and TRBJ2-7; TRBD1 agrees at 8 bases. The CDR3 has 14 residues. Germline lookup yields CDR1 MNHEY and CDR2 SVGAGI. V shed 8 bases and J 2 bases; nucleotides not matched to a gene: 8. The DNA of the CDR3 is TGTGCCAGCTTATCGGGGACAGGCCCCTACGAGCAGTACTTC. As protein: CASLSGTGPYEQYF.

V gene TRBV6-5 combines with J gene TRBJ2-1; TRBD2 is a possible D gene (6 bases). The CDR3 has 15 residues. The V gene lost 0 bases and the J gene lost 5 bases, with 11 bases spanning the gap. Germline CDR1 reads MNHEY; CDR2 reads SVGAGI. Written as DNA, the CDR3 is TGTGCCAGCAGTTACTCGAGGGCGGGGAACAATGAGCAGTTCTTC. It specifies CASSYSRAGNNEQFF.

V is TRBV2 and J is TRBJ1-2; perhaps TRBD1 as D (5 bases). The V and J ends lost 6 bases and 2 bases respectively, with 16 bases between them. This CDR3 is 15 amino acids long. Germline V gene data show CDR1 as SNHLY and CDR2 as FYNNEI. For the CDR3, the DNA is TGTGCCAGCAGCCCCCAGGGACTATCGAACTATGGCTACACCTTC. Encoded protein: CASSPQGLSNYGYTF. Full variable domain (missing parts from reference TRBV2 and TRBJ1-2): EPEVTQTPSHQVTQMGQEVILRCVPISNHLYFYWYRQILGQKVEFLVSFYNNEISEKSEIFDDQFSVERPDGSNFTLKIRSTKLEDSAMYFCASSPQGLSNYGYTFGSGTRLTVV.

This clone showed up just a few times. The V and J genes are TRBV5-1 and TRBJ2-2; TRBD1 matches 9 bases. This CDR3 spans 16 amino acids. CDR1 is SGHRS and CDR2 is YFSETQ in the germline V gene. The J segment lost 5 bases and the V segment lost 5 bases, leaving 10 bases of the junction unmatched. CDR3 residues: CASRPRVGQGTGELFF. CDR3 sequence (DNA): TGCGCCAGCAGACCGCGGGTGGGACAGGGTACCGGGGAGCTGTTTTTT.